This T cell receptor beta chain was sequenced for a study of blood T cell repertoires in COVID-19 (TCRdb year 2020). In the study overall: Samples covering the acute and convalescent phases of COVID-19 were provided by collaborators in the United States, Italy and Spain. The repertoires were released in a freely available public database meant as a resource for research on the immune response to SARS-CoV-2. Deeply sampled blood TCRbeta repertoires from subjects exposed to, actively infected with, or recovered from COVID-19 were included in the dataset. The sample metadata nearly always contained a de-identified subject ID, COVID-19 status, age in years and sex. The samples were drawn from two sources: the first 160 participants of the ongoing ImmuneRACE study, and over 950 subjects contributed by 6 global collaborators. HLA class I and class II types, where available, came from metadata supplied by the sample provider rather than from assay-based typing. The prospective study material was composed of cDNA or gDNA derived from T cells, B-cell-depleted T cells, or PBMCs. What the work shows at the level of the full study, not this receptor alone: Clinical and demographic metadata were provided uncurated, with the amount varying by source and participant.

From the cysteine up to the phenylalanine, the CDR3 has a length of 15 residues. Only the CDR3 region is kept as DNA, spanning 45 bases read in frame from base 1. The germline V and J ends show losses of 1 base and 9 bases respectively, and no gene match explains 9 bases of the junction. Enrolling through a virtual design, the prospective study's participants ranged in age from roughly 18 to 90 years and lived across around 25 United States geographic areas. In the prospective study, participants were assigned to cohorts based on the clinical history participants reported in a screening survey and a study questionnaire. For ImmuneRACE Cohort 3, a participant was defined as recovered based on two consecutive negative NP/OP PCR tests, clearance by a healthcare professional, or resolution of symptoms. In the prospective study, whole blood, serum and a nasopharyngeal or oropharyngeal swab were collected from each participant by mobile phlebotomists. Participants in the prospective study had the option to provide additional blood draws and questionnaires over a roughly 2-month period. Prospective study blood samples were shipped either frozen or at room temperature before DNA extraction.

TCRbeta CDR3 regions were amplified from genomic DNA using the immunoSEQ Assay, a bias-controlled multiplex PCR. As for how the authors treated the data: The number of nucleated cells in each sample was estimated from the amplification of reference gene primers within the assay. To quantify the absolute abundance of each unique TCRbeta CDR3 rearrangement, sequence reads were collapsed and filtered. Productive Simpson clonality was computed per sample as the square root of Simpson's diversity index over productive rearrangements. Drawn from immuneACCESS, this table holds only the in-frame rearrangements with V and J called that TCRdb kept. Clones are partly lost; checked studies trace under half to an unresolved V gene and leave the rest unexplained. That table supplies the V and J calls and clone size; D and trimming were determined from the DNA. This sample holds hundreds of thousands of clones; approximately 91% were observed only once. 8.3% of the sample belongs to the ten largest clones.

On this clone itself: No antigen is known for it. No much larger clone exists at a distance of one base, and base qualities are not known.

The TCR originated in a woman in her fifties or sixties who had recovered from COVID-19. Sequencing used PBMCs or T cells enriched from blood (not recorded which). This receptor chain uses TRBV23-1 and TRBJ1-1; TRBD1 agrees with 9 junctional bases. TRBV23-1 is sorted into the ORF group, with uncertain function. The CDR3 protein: CASSQWGQGIHKAFF. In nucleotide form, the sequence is TGCGCCAGCAGTCAATGGGGACAGGGCATTCATAAAGCTTTCTTT.